This T cell receptor beta chain was obtained from a study of T cell responses to AZD1222 COVID-19 vaccine. Overall study: Second doses that came at about 4 or about 12 weeks were put together. Study-level points and caveats: The study identified only a handful of AZD1222 recipients as seropositive at baseline. Clonal diversity may have been underestimated, and the donors were mostly white British, with more females than males.

In the case of this clone: Its matching antigen is unknown.

Some clones are missing from TCRdb's copy, which holds only in-frame ones; the method was immunoSEQ multiplex PCR. This table has about 120,000 clones, approximately 90% appearing once. Germline lookup yields CDR1 PRHDT and CDR2 FYEKMQ (reference sequence). The CDR3 has 15 amino acids. V lost 5 bases to trimming and J lost 7 bases, with 15 bases between them. V and J are TRBV13 and TRBJ1-6; D remains ambiguous. Sequencing was performed on peripheral blood, taken on day 0 of AZD1222 vaccination. The receptor was isolated from an adult in good health. The CDR3 spells CASSLRTLGNSPLHF. In DNA form, the CDR3 reads TGTGCCAGCAGCCTCCGGACCCTGGGGAATTCACCCCTCCACTTT.